This TCR beta chain was recorded in a study of T cells in tuberculosis. Background on the study: T cells were selected with CD1B tetramers loaded with glucose monomycolate.

TCRdb's copy holds only in-frame clones and misses some; the assay was immunoSEQ multiplex PCR. The data show approximately 60,000 clones, about 76% seen once. After thawing and overnight rest, PBMC were stained with GMM-loaded CD1B tetramer, viability dye and anti-CD3 for sorting. The lipid loaded on the CD1B tetramers was C32 glucose monomycolate from Rhodococcus equi. Tetramer-sorted PBMC had been CD14 monocyte-depleted before freezing. From each donor, 95,000 to 100,000 tetramer-negative cells were sorted. Germline V gene lookup returns CDR1 ENHRY and CDR2 SYGVKD. After removal of 8 bases from V and 1 base from J, the junction contained 8 bases not matched to a gene. The length of the CDR3 is 14 residues.

The rearrangement uses TRBV10-3 and TRBJ2-7; TRBD2 matches at 7 bases. The source of this sequence is an adult woman with latent tuberculosis. Material for sequencing was CD1b-GMM tetramer-negative cells sorted from PBMCs. The CDR3 DNA reads as TGTGCCATCGCTAGCGAGCGGGGTTCCTACGAGCAGTACTTC. Protein sequence: CAIASERGSYEQYF.